The 10 T cell receptor beta chains below come from one sample, sequenced in a study of T-cell reconstitution after alpha-beta-depleted transplantation in children. This sample's TCRbeta library carried unique molecular identifier barcodes. TCRdb ran MiXCR on the PCR reads and lists one entry per CDR3 protein. The table lists a few hundred thousand distinct CDR3 sequences, around 10% of them singletons. Sequencing was performed on PBMCs from the stem cell graft donor, taken from the stem cell graft. Receptors were obtained from a human donor who donated a stem cell graft to a child with acute lymphoblastic leukemia.

The chain links TRBV12-3 or TRBV12-4 to TRBJ2-3; TRBD2 is a possible D gene (6 bases). With 8 bases removed from V and 2 bases from J, the gap between germline ends came to 17 bases. This CDR3 contains 15 residues. The CDR3 loop is CASQGGGRLTDTQYF. The CDR3 nucleotides read TGTGCCAGCCAGGGAGGTGGACGGCTCACAGATACGCAGTATTTT.

In this sample, this clonotype turned up a few times. The chain recombines TRBV28 with TRBJ2-7, with no clear D. V lost 10 bases, J lost 2 bases, and 12 bases lay in between. The CDR3 has 12 residues. Per the germline V gene, CDR1 is MDHEN and CDR2 is SYDVKM. This chain's CDR3 is CATRGSPYEQYF. Here the CDR3 DNA reads TGTGCCACCCGCGGCTCACCCTACGAGCAGTACTTC.

A few counts support this clonotype. The chain combines TRBV7-2 with TRBJ2-5; 11 bases align to TRBD2. J lost 2 bases, V lost 4 bases, and 6 bases had no gene match. This CDR3 is 16 amino acids long. Germline CDR1 is SGHTA and CDR2 is FQGNSA. The CDR3 loop is CASSSRLAGRQETQYF. CDR3 sequence (DNA): TGTGCCAGCAGCTCAAGACTAGCGGGGAGGCAAGAGACCCAGTACTTC.

The chain recombines TRBV4-3 with TRBJ1-2; the D is unclear. The germline V gene has CDR1 LGHNA and CDR2 YSLEER. Trimming shortened V by 6 bases and J by 2 bases, and 13 bases separated the two germline ends. There are 14 residues in the CDR3. CDR3 protein: CASRQQGLNYGYTF. In DNA form, the CDR3 reads TGCGCCAGCAGGCAACAAGGACTGAACTATGGCTACACCTTC.

This clonotype came up a few times. The chain is built from TRBV28 and TRBJ2-3, with a tentative D call TRBD1 (5 bases). Trimming shortened V by 8 bases and J by 2 bases, and 17 bases separated the two germline ends. The V gene's germline CDR1 is MDHEN and CDR2 SYDVKM. The CDR3 length is 15 residues. The CDR3 region is CASSEFTGYTDTQYF. The CDR3 DNA follows: TGTGCCAGCTCGGAATTTACAGGCTACACAGATACGCAGTATTTT.

This clonotype was seen repeatedly, ten times or more. The rearrangement joins TRBV5-1 to TRBJ2-1, with 8 bases identical to TRBD1. J gave up 9 bases and V 1 base, and 6 bases lay outside the gene matches. Looked up from germline, CDR1 is SGHRS and CDR2 is YFSETQ. The CDR3 is 14 residues long. Written as DNA, the CDR3 is TGCGCCAGCAGCTTGTCCGACAGGGGTGGTGAGCAGTTCTTC. Protein sequence: CASSLSDRGGEQFF.

This clonotype has only a few counts. V is TRBV20-1 and J is TRBJ2-7; 7 bases match TRBD2. Germline loops: CDR1 DFQATT, CDR2 SNEGSKA (reference sequence). The V segment lost 0 bases and the J segment 3 bases; nucleotides outside the gene matches: 14. The CDR3 has 17 residues. The CDR3 is CSARDGGRASGDYEQYF. The CDR3 DNA reads as TGCAGTGCTAGAGATGGAGGAAGAGCTAGCGGAGACTACGAGCAGTACTTC.

This chain connects TRBV7-9 to TRBJ1-5; 10 bases line up with TRBD1. Germline V CDR1 and CDR2: SEHNR, FQNEAQ (reference sequence). This CDR3 is built from 17 residues. V lost 1 base and J lost 3; bases outside the gene matches: 6. CDR3 DNA: TGTGCCAGCAGCTTAGACCCGGGACAGGGGTACAATCAGCCCCAGCATTTT. It yields the protein CASSLDPGQGYNQPQHF.

There are a few counts of this clonotype. V and J are TRBV10-3 and TRBJ1-1; TRBD1 matches 7 bases. After removal of 3 bases from V and 6 bases from J, the junction contained 7 bases not matched to a gene. There are 14 residues in the CDR3. Germline V CDR1 and CDR2: ENHRY, SYGVKD. CDR3 protein: CAISEGQDPSEAFF. DNA for the CDR3: TGTGCCATCAGTGAAGGACAGGACCCTTCTGAAGCTTTCTTT.

This clonotype was counted at least ten times. The rearrangement uses TRBV11-1 and TRBJ2-3; 8 positions match TRBD1. There are 14 residues in the CDR3. V lost 5 bases and J lost 4; bases outside the gene matches: 5. The V gene's germline CDR1 is SGHAT and CDR2 FQDESV (reference sequence). This CDR3 reads CASSPHRGADTQYF. The DNA for the CDR3 is TGTGCCAGCAGCCCGCACAGGGGGGCAGATACGCAGTATTTT. Variable domain in full (rest from reference TRBV11-1 and TRBJ2-3): EAEVAQSPRYKITEKSQAVAFWCDPISGHATLYWYRQILGQGPELLVQFQDESVVDDSQLPKDRFSAERLKGVDSTLKIQPAELGDSAMYLCASSPHRGADTQYFGPGTRLTVL.